This is a list of T cell receptor beta chains from one sample in a study of T cell responses to AZD1222 COVID-19 vaccine. Clones were read by immunoSEQ multiplex PCR, and TCRdb kept only the in-frame ones, dropping some. The table shows under 150,000 clones, with about 90% occurring only once. The input for sequencing was peripheral blood, taken 28 days after the second AZD1222 dose. The receptor source for this set is an adult who received the AZD1222 COVID-19 vaccine. The CDR3 runs from the conserved cysteine through the conserved F or W.

cdr3_length	v_call	j_call	cdr3_aa
15	TRBV18	TRBJ2-2	CASSGTNHNTGELFF
14	TRBV27	TRBJ1-2	CASSPGREIYGYTF
15	TRBV11-3	TRBJ2-2	CASSRTSGGTGELFF
17	TRBV5-1	TRBJ2-1	CASSLEGTGSSYNEQFF
15	TRBV5-8	TRBJ1-1	CASARGQGADTEAFF
14	TRBV18	TRBJ2-7	CASSPRDGRDEQYF
14	TRBV2	TRBJ1-4	CASSVRAGNEKLFF
14	TRBV28	TRBJ1-4	CASTRPQGREKLFF
17	TRBV5-1	TRBJ2-1	CASSSYAGQGADNEQFF
14	TRBV23-1	TRBJ1-4	CASSPPRGDEKLFF